This TCR beta chain was obtained from a study of breast tumors, draining lymph nodes, adjacent tissues. Findings of the study overall: The lymph node origin of tumor T cells was framed as consistent with a hypothesis, not demonstrated. Data fit most tumor T cells coming from lymph node, expanding in tumor. Luminal-like breast cancer showed significantly higher tumor–nontumor repertoire similarity than basal-like. Tumors had less TCR diversity than lymph nodes, more than nontumor tissue.

Trimming removed 1 base from V and 5 bases from J, with 9 bases in between. This CDR3 contains 14 residues. This clonotype was detected many times. Its matching antigen is unknown. TCRdb reprocessed the multiplex PCR reads with MiXCR, giving one entry per CDR3 protein. The sample has 83,000 or so distinct CDR3 sequences, roughly 19% seen once; the top ten hold 2% to 2.5%. Axillary draining lymph nodes of breast cancer patients supplied the node samples. The chain employs TRBV12-3 or TRBV12-4 and TRBJ1-3; no firm D call. This clonotype was sampled from a female donor with breast cancer. Some clones in this sample may be carry-over from other donors' samples. The specimen was axillary lymph node tissue. In nucleotides, the CDR3 is TGTGCCAGCAGTTTAGACGCGACCCGAAACACCATATATTTT. It translates to CASSLDATRNTIYF.